The 17 T cell receptor beta chains given below trace back to one sample, sequenced in a study of graft-versus-host responses after intestinal transplantation. Intraepithelial and lamina propria lymphocytes were freed from processed graft tissue. TCRdb keeps only in-frame clones here, not all; method: immunoSEQ multiplex PCR. Among about 11,000 clones listed, roughly 80% were seen once. The material sequenced was ileum tissue, taken 23 days after intestinal transplant. The receptors come from a human patient who received an intestinal transplant, so some T cells may come from the graft donor.

V usage is TRBV7-8 and J usage is TRBJ1-3; D unresolved. CDR3 size: 14 residues. Trimming left V 3 bases short and J 0 bases short, with 6 bases between. The germline V gene encodes CDR1 SGHVS and CDR2 FQNEAQ. The CDR3 DNA is TGTGCCAGCAGCTTGGGTGACTCTGGAAACACCATATATTTT. As protein: CASSLGDSGNTIYF.

The chain joins TRBV30 to TRBJ2-1, with D uncertain. This CDR3 spans 11 amino acids. V was pared by 2 bases and J by 10 bases, with 9 bases between. Germline CDR1 GTSNPN, CDR2 SVGIG (reference sequence). The CDR3: CAWSHRSEQFF. The CDR3 DNA sequence: TGTGCCTGGAGTCACCGGTCAGAGCAGTTCTTC.

The chain joins TRBV28 to TRBJ1-5, with a tentative D call TRBD1 (6 bases). The CDR3 length is 14 residues. V lost 4 bases, J lost 7 bases, and 14 bases lay in between. Germline-derived CDR1 and CDR2 are MDHEN and SYDVKM. As DNA, the CDR3 is TGTGCCAGCAGTTCCCAACAGGGTCGGCAGCCCCAGCATTTT. It is translated as CASSSQQGRQPQHF.

The chain uses TRBV11-1 and TRBJ2-3; 10 bases line up with TRBD1. The trim removed 8 bases at V and 4 bases at J, leaving 0 bases unmatched. The CDR3 has 12 residues. The V gene's germline CDR1 is SGHAT and CDR2 FQDESV (reference sequence). Here the CDR3 reads CASGTGADTQYF. CDR3 nucleotides: TGTGCCAGCGGGACAGGGGCAGATACGCAGTATTTT. The full variable domain, rest sourced from reference TRBV11-1 and TRBJ2-3, is EAEVAQSPRYKITEKSQAVAFWCDPISGHATLYWYRQILGQGPELLVQFQDESVVDDSQLPKDRFSAERLKGVDSTLKIQPAELGDSAMYLCASGTGADTQYFGPGTRLTVL.

The rearrangement uses TRBV28 and TRBJ1-2; D perhaps matches TRBD1 (5 bases). Germline CDR1 is MDHEN and CDR2 is SYDVKM. The CDR3 has 13 residues. Trimming took 3 bases from V and 5 from J, leaving 10 bases between them. The CDR3 DNA sequence: TGTGCCAGCAGTTTTCCAGGGTTGTATGGCTACACCTTC. Translated: CASSFPGLYGYTF.

The chain uses TRBV28 and TRBJ2-5; TRBD2 agrees at 8 bases. The CDR3 has 13 residues. V gave up 4 bases and J gave up 11 bases; unmatched junction bases: 9. The V gene's germline CDR1 is MDHEN and CDR2 SYDVKM. The CDR3, as DNA: TGTGCCAGCAGTTCGGGGGGGGTTCGAGAGCAGTACTTC. Encoded protein: CASSSGGVREQYF.

In its sample, this clone was seen a few times. This chain connects TRBV29-1 to TRBJ2-1, with D uncertain. Germline V gene sequence: CDR1 SQVTM, CDR2 ANQGSEA. Trimming removed 3 bases from V and 0 bases from J, with 9 bases in between. The CDR3 runs to 14 residues. DNA for the CDR3: TGCAGCGTTGAGGCCAGGAGCTCCTACAATGAGCAGTTCTTC. Its translation is CSVEARSSYNEQFF.

This sequence joins TRBV4-1 and TRBJ2-7; maybe TRBD1 (5 bases). This CDR3 is built from 15 residues. CDR1 MGHRA and CDR2 YSYEKL come from the germline V gene. V was pared by 0 bases and J by 3 bases, with 12 bases between. The CDR3 loop is CASSQEGQTLYEQYF. CDR3 sequence (DNA): TGCGCCAGCAGCCAAGAGGGGCAAACTCTCTACGAGCAGTACTTC.

The V call is TRBV27, the J call TRBJ2-1; no firm D call. The CDR3 spans 13 residues. Trimming left V 0 bases short and J 7 bases short, with 7 bases between. Germline CDR1 and CDR2: MNHEY and SMNVEV (reference sequence). Written as DNA, the CDR3 is TGTGCCAGCAGTTTATCGAGAAGGAATGAGCAGTTCTTC. This translates into CASSLSRRNEQFF.

This chain links TRBV5-4 with TRBJ2-7; D may match TRBD1 or TRBD2 (5 bases each). The CDR3 spans 15 residues. Germline lookup yields CDR1 SGHNT and CDR2 YYREEE (reference sequence). Deletions cut 0 bases from V and 0 bases from J, with 10 bases between. The CDR3: CASSLDSGLSYEQYF. The CDR3 DNA reads as TGTGCCAGCAGCTTGGATTCGGGGCTCTCCTACGAGCAGTACTTC.

This chain's CDR3 is CASSILGTGEQNTEAFF. DNA for the CDR3: TGTGCCAGCAGCATCCTAGGGACAGGAGAACAGAACACTGAAGCTTTCTTT. This chain connects TRBV5-4 to TRBJ1-1; 8 bases are shared with TRBD1. The V segment lost 4 bases and the J segment 1 base; nucleotides outside the gene matches: 12. CDR1 and CDR2 (germline): SGHNT, YYREEE (reference sequence). The CDR3 has 17 residues.

This rearrangement joins TRBV7-3 to TRBJ2-7; possibly TRBD2 for D (6 bases). With 2 bases removed from V and 6 bases from J, the gap between germline ends came to 11 bases. From germline, CDR1 is SGHTA and CDR2 FQGTGA. This CDR3 spans 13 amino acids. This chain's CDR3 is CASSLDRGGEQYF. CDR3 in DNA: TGTGCCAGCAGCTTAGACCGGGGAGGCGAGCAGTACTTC.

The chain carries TRBV7-3 and TRBJ1-6, with TRBD1 identical over 7 bases. The CDR3 is made up of 13 amino acids. CDR1 SGHTA and CDR2 FQGTGA come from the germline V gene. J gave up 5 bases and V 8 bases, and 3 bases lay outside the gene matches. The CDR3 nucleotides are TGTGCCAGCGGGACAGCCAATAATTCACCCCTCCACTTT. It specifies CASGTANNSPLHF.

V gene TRBV19 combines with J gene TRBJ2-1; TRBD1 agrees at 8 bases. CDR3 length: 14 amino acids. In germline, CDR1 is LNHDA, CDR2 SQIVND (reference sequence). J lost 2 bases, V lost 7 bases, and 4 bases had no gene match. The CDR3 DNA follows: TGTGCCAGTAACAGGGGGAGTCCCTACAATGAGCAGTTCTTC. It codes for CASNRGSPYNEQFF.

J is TRBJ1-1 and V is TRBV19; D call uncertain. This CDR3 comprises 13 residues. V lost 5 bases to trimming and J lost 0 bases, with 7 bases between them. Germline V gives CDR1 LNHDA, CDR2 SQIVND (reference sequence). For the CDR3, the DNA is TGTGCCAGTAGTCTGTGGTTGAACACTGAAGCTTTCTTT. Translated: CASSLWLNTEAFF.

The rearrangement uses TRBV7-2 and TRBJ2-7, with no clear D. The length of the CDR3 is 11 residues. The germline gives CDR1 SGHTA, CDR2 FQGNSA. Deletions cut 2 bases from V and 3 bases from J, with 2 bases between. DNA of the CDR3: TGTGCCAGCAGCTTATACTACGAGCAGTACTTC. It encodes CASSLYYEQYF.

The J gene is TRBJ1-2, the V gene TRBV18; D may be TRBD1 (5 bases). The CDR3 extends over 15 amino acids. The V gene's germline CDR1 is KGHSH and CDR2 LQKENI. The V end lost 3 bases, the J end lost 8 bases, and 19 bases lay between the germline ends. The CDR3 sequence: CASSPGPRGGEGYTF. The CDR3 DNA follows: TGTGCCAGCTCACCGGGACCGCGGGGAGGTGAGGGCTACACCTTC.